This paragraph reports one T cell receptor (beta chain). The sample comes from a study of T cell changes during pregnancy in multiple sclerosis. This CDR3 is built from 17 residues. V gave up 0 bases and J gave up 0 bases, with 14 bases separating them. In germline, CDR1 is SGDLS, CDR2 YYNGEE. Produced via immunoSEQ multiplex PCR; TCRdb's table is partial and in-frame only. Of tens of thousands of clones in the sample, roughly 90% were seen once. The TCR sequence derives from a female donor with multiple sclerosis, enrolled in a pregnancy study. This specimen consisted of peripheral blood, obtained in the first trimester of pregnancy. The V and J genes are TRBV9 and TRBJ2-3; D gene uncertain. The CDR3 spells CASSVDQRVTSTDTQYF. DNA of the CDR3: TGTGCCAGCAGCGTAGATCAGCGCGTCACTAGCACAGATACGCAGTATTTT.